The 14 T cell receptor beta chains given below trace back to one sample, sequenced in a study of CD8 T cells in Susac syndrome. The RNA input was about 0.5 to 1 ug, and it was reverse transcribed with random hexamers. TCRdb used MiXCR to reprocess the immunoSEQ multiplex PCR reads, holding one entry per CDR3 protein. Counted here are roughly 200,000 distinct CDR3 sequences, roughly 91% occurring once; the ten biggest clones make up 0.085% to 0.1%. The specimen was CD4+ T cells from PBMCs. These receptors were obtained from a human donor with Susac syndrome.

The J gene is TRBJ1-5, the V gene TRBV10-3; D gene uncertain. V was cut by 6 bases and J by 5 bases, with 8 bases left in between. The CDR3 has 12 residues. From germline, CDR1 is ENHRY and CDR2 SYGVKD. The CDR3 DNA reads TGTGCCATCAGCCAGCCAGATCAGCCCCAGCATTTT. Its translation: CAISQPDQPQHF.

The chain has TRBV20-1 and TRBJ1-4; the D is unclear. The germline V gene has CDR1 DFQATT and CDR2 SNEGSKA (reference sequence). V was pared by 0 bases and J by 0 bases, with 2 bases between. The CDR3 is made up of 13 amino acids. The CDR3 nucleotides are TGCAGTGCTAGAGATCCAACTAATGAAAAACTGTTTTTT. Amino acid sequence: CSARDPTNEKLFF.

The chain joins TRBV7-3 to TRBJ2-3; D ambiguous. Germline loops: CDR1 SGHTA, CDR2 FQGTGA. V lost 5 bases to trimming and J lost 0 bases, with 12 bases between them. The CDR3 loop spans 15 amino acids. The CDR3 here is CASSLDLPSTDTQYF. CDR3 DNA sequence: TGTGCCAGCAGCCTAGACTTACCTAGCACAGATACGCAGTATTTT.

V and J are TRBV7-3 and TRBJ2-2, with 9 nucleotides matching TRBD2. The V segment lost 5 bases and the J segment 2 bases; nucleotides outside the gene matches: 21. The CDR3 consists of 21 residues. Germline V lookup: CDR1 SGHTA, CDR2 FQGTGA. Written as DNA, the CDR3 is TGTGCCAGCAGCCCCAGACTAAAGTTTAGCGGGGGCTATCCCAACACCGGGGAGCTGTTTTTT. It translates to CASSPRLKFSGGYPNTGELFF.

This chain connects TRBV7-9 to TRBJ2-2; D is undetermined. Trimming removed 1 base at V and 2 bases at J, with 8 bases between. CDR1 and CDR2 (germline): SEHNR, FQNEAQ (reference sequence). This CDR3 has 15 amino acids. Written as DNA, the CDR3 is TGTGCCAGCAGCTTAGGAGTGGTAAACACCGGGGAGCTGTTTTTT. Translated: CASSLGVVNTGELFF.

The rearrangement joins TRBV29-1 to TRBJ2-5, with 7 bases matching TRBD2. J lost 4 bases, V lost 6 bases, and 8 bases had no gene match. Germline V gene data show CDR1 as SQVTM and CDR2 as ANQGSEA. There are 13 residues in the CDR3. CDR3 bases: TGCAGCGTGGGGGGGTTAGGTGGAGAGACCCAGTACTTC. It translates to CSVGGLGGETQYF.

The chain couples TRBV20-1 to TRBJ1-6; 7 nucleotides match TRBD1. Looked up from germline, CDR1 is DFQATT and CDR2 is SNEGSKA (reference sequence). CDR3 length: 15 residues. The V gene end was trimmed by 2 bases and the J gene end by 1 base; junction bases not matched to a gene: 2. CDR3 region: CSARRQGSYNSPLHF. The CDR3 nucleotides read TGCAGTGCTAGAAGACAGGGATCCTATAATTCACCCCTCCACTTT.

The chain employs TRBV20-1 and TRBJ2-1; D is perhaps TRBD2 (6 bases). The germline V gene has CDR1 DFQATT and CDR2 SNEGSKA (reference sequence). Trimming took off 0 bases at V and 12 bases at J, with 18 bases between the two ends. This CDR3 spans 14 amino acids. The CDR3 is CSARDRTSPGSQFF. The CDR3 bases are TGCAGTGCTAGAGATCGAACTAGCCCAGGGTCGCAGTTCTTC.

V usage is TRBV4-2 and J usage is TRBJ1-5; 9 nucleotides agree with TRBD1. V shed 3 bases, J shed 5 bases, and the junction held 8 bases outside the gene matches. Per the germline V gene, CDR1 is LGHNA and CDR2 is YNFKEQ. This CDR3 has 16 residues. CDR3 in DNA: TGTGCCAGCAGCCAGGGACAGGGCCGCTGGGATCAGCCCCAGCATTTT. Encoded protein: CASSQGQGRWDQPQHF.

The V gene is TRBV5-1, the J gene TRBJ1-4, with D uncertain. The CDR3 is made up of 14 amino acids. Germline V gene data show CDR1 as SGHRS and CDR2 as YFSETQ. Deletions cut 0 bases from V and 6 bases from J, with 9 bases between. The CDR3 DNA reads TGCGCCAGCAGCTTGGCCTTACGGGATGAAAAACTGTTTTTT. Encoded protein: CASSLALRDEKLFF.

The chain combines TRBV14 with TRBJ2-7; TRBD2 is a possible D gene (5 bases). The ends were cut back, 1 base at V and 9 bases at J, with 10 bases in the middle. The CDR3 runs 12 residues. Looked up from germline, CDR1 is SGHDN and CDR2 is FVKESK. This CDR3 is CASSQARTLQYF. The CDR3 DNA follows: TGTGCCAGCAGCCAAGCCCGGACTTTGCAGTACTTC.

The chain carries TRBV6-1 and TRBJ1-1; possible D gene TRBD1, 6 bases. The CDR3 is 13 residues long. The germline V gene encodes CDR1 MNHNS and CDR2 SASEGT. V lost 8 bases and J 5 bases, leaving 15 bases between the germline ends. The CDR3 reads CASYERRGTEAFF. The CDR3 nucleotides read TGTGCCAGCTATGAGCGGAGGGGGACTGAAGCTTTCTTT.

V usage is TRBV5-1 and J usage is TRBJ2-2; 8 nucleotides align to TRBD1. V lost 4 bases, J lost 3 bases, and 11 bases stayed unmatched. Germline V gene sequence: CDR1 SGHRS, CDR2 YFSETQ. The CDR3 spans 17 residues. The CDR3 region is CASSVTSRGRYTGELFF. The DNA of the CDR3 is TGCGCCAGCAGCGTAACAAGCAGGGGGCGCTACACCGGGGAGCTGTTTTTT.

The V gene is TRBV11-2, the J gene TRBJ2-5, with D possibly TRBD2 on 6 matching bases. The CDR3 is 13 residues long. Germline CDR1 and CDR2: SGHAT and FQNNGV. The germline V and J ends were trimmed by 4 bases and 2 bases, with 8 bases remaining between them. CDR3 DNA sequence: TGTGCCAGCAGCTCCGGGACTCAAGAGACCCAGTACTTC. The encoded protein is CASSSGTQETQYF.